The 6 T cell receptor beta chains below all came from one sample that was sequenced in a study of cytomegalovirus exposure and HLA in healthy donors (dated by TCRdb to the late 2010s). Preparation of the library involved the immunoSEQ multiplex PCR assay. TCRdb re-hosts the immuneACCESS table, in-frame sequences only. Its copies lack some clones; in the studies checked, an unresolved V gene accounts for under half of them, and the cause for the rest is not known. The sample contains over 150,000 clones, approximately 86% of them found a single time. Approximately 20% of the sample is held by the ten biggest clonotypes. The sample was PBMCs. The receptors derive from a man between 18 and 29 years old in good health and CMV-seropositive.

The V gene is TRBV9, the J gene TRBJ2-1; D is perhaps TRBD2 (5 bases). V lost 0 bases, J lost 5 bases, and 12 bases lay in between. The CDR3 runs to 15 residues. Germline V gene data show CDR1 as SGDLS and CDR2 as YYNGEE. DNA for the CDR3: TGTGCCAGCAGCGTAGCTCCGGGATCTGACAATGAGCAGTTCTTC. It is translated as CASSVAPGSDNEQFF.

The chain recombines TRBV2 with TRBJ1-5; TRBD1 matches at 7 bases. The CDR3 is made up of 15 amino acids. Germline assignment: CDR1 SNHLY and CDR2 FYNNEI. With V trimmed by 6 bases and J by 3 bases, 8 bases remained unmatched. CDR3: CASRTDRANNQPQHF. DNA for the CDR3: TGTGCCAGCAGGACCGACAGGGCGAACAATCAGCCCCAGCATTTT.

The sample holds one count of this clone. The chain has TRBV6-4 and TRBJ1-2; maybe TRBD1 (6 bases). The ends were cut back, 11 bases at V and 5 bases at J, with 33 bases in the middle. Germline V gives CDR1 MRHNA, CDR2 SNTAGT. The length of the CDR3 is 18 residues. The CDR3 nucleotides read TGTGCCCCCCCGTTGGGGGGGCAGGTCCCGTCGGGCAATTATGGCTACACCTTC. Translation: CAPPLGGQVPSGNYGYTF.

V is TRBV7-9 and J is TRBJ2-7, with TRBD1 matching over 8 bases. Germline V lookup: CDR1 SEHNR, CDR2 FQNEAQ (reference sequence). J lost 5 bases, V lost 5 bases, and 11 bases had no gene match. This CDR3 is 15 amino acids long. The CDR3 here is CASSPQTGVVDEQYF. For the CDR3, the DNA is TGTGCCAGCAGCCCCCAGACAGGGGTGGTCGACGAGCAGTACTTC. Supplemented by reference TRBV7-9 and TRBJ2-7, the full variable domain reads DTGVSQNPRHKITKRGQNVTFRCDPISEHNRLYWYRQTLGQGPEFLTYFQNEAQLEKSRLLSDRFSAERPKGSFSTLEIQRTEQGDSAMYLCASSPQTGVVDEQYFGPGTRLTVT.

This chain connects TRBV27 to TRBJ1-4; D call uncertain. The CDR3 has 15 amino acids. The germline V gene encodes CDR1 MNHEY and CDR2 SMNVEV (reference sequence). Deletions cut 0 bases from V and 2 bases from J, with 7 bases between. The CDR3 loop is CASSLSIGTNEKLFF. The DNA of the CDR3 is TGTGCCAGCAGTTTATCGATCGGGACTAATGAAAAACTGTTTTTT.

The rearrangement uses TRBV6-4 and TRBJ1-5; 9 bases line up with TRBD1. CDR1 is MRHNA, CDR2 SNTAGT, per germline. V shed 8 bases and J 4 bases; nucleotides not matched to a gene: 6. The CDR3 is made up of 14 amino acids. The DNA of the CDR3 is TGTGCCAGCGCCGGGACAGGGTATAATCAGCCCCAGCATTTT. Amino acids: CASAGTGYNQPQHF.